A selection of T cell receptor beta chains follows, all from one sample in a study of STAT5B mutations in CD4+ large granular lymphocyte leukemia. Only in-frame clones appear in the TCRdb table, and some are missing; sequencing was by immunoSEQ multiplex PCR. Counted here are 34,000 or so clones, around four fifths occurring once; the ten biggest clones make up roughly 4.4%. Sequenced material: CD4+ T cells from blood buffy coats. The receptors were sampled from a human donor in good health. CDR3s include the opening cysteine and the closing phenylalanine or tryptophan. The order of the fields is clone size, D gene, CDR3 length, J gene, V gene, CDR3 protein, CDR3 DNA. D genes are given only for firm matches. The size of a clone is reported for some rows only, either as once, few or many, or as a class for expanded clones.

few	.	14	TRBJ1-5	TRBV30	CAWSFTGANQPQHF	TGTGCCTGGAGTTTCACAGGCGCCAATCAGCCCCAGCATTTT
.	TRBD1	14	TRBJ1-2	TRBV7-2	CASSLAAGGGGYTF	TGTGCCAGCAGCTTAGCGGCAGGGGGCGGTGGCTACACCTTC
.	TRBD2	16	TRBJ2-3	TRBV28	CASNVIAGVGEDTQYF	TGTGCCAGCAATGTGATAGCGGGAGTGGGGGAGGATACGCAGTATTTT
.	.	14	TRBJ2-5	TRBV5-1	CASSPSPSQETQYF	TGCGCCAGCAGTCCTAGCCCGAGTCAAGAGACCCAGTACTTC
.	.	15	TRBJ2-5	TRBV7-9	CASSRGQGVWETQYF	TGTGCCAGCAGCCGTGGGCAGGGCGTGTGGGAGACCCAGTACTTC
.	.	11	TRBJ2-5	TRBV30	CAWSSQETQYF	TGTGCCTGGAGTTCACAAGAGACCCAGTACTTC
.	.	17	TRBJ1-1	TRBV7-8	CASSLRPGGSGGTEAFF	TGTGCCAGCAGCTTACGACCCGGGGGATCGGGAGGGACTGAAGCTTTCTTT
.	.	14	TRBJ2-2	TRBV28	CASTGGLNTGELFF	TGTGCCAGCACCGGGGGATTGAACACCGGGGAGCTGTTTTTT
.	TRBD1	15	TRBJ2-2	TRBV4-1	CASSQDRRDSGELFF	TGCGCCAGCAGCCAAGACCGCAGGGACAGCGGGGAGCTGTTTTTT
.	.	17	TRBJ2-1	TRBV5-4	CASSLPSGLSSYNEQFF	TGTGCCAGCAGCTTGCCCAGCGGCCTAAGCTCCTACAATGAGCAGTTCTTC
.	TRBD1	12	TRBJ2-7	TRBV11-2	CASSTGVYEQYF	TGTGCCAGCAGCACAGGGGTCTACGAGCAGTACTTC
.	.	16	TRBJ2-7	TRBV7-8	CASSLSLGVITYEQYF	TGTGCCAGCAGCTTATCTCTTGGGGTAATCACCTACGAGCAGTACTTC
.	.	13	TRBJ2-2	TRBV19	CAAGGQNTGELFF	TGTGCCGCCGGGGGGCAAAACACCGGGGAGCTGTTTTTT
.	.	13	TRBJ1-2	TRBV2	CASSGGGAGGYTF	TGTGCCAGCAGTGGGGGCGGAGCTGGCGGCTACACCTTC
.	.	14	TRBJ1-5	TRBV10-2	CASSDRDQGQPQHF	TGCGCCAGCAGTGACAGGGACCAGGGGCAGCCCCAGCATTTT
.	.	15	TRBJ2-7	TRBV9	CASSPAPGTYYEQYF	TGTGCCAGCAGCCCTGCTCCGGGGACCTACTACGAGCAGTACTTC
.	TRBD1	13	TRBJ1-1	TRBV19	CASSPRDRTEAFF	TGTGCCAGTAGTCCCCGGGACAGGACTGAAGCTTTCTTT
.	.	14	TRBJ1-5	TRBV28	CATYKWGGGQPQHF	TGTGCCACCTACAAATGGGGGGGCGGGCAGCCCCAGCATTTT
.	.	14	TRBJ2-1	TRBV28	CASSLYLVGSEQFF	TGTGCCAGCAGTTTATACCTAGTAGGCTCTGAGCAGTTCTTC
once	TRBD1	15	TRBJ2-2	TRBV5-1	CASSGTGGDTGELFF	TGCGCCAGCAGCGGGACAGGGGGCGACACCGGGGAGCTGTTTTTT
.	.	15	TRBJ2-1	TRBV7-3	CASSSRAAGYNEQFF	TGTGCCAGCAGCTCCCGGGCCGCGGGTTACAATGAGCAGTTCTTC
.	TRBD1	15	TRBJ2-7	TRBV18	CASSPLGQGPYEQYF	TGTGCCAGCTCACCACTCGGACAGGGCCCCTACGAGCAGTACTTC
.	TRBD2	16	TRBJ2-2	TRBV19	CASSISLAGGAGELFF	TGTGCCAGTAGTATAAGTCTAGCGGGAGGGGCCGGGGAGCTGTTTTTT
.	.	12	TRBJ2-3	TRBV19	CASSIGVGTQYF	TGTGCCAGTAGTATAGGGGTGGGGACGCAGTATTTT
.	TRBD2	18	TRBJ2-1	TRBV5-1	CASRPPGLVTSGFDEQFF	TGCGCCAGCAGACCCCCGGGACTAGTTACGTCTGGTTTCGATGAGCAGTTCTTC
.	.	11	TRBJ1-1	TRBV6-5	CASSGNTEAFF	TGTGCCAGCAGTGGGAACACTGAAGCTTTCTTT
.	.	13	TRBJ2-5	TRBV7-9	CASSFGPQETQYF	TGTGCCAGCAGCTTCGGACCCCAAGAGACCCAGTACTTC
once	.	18	TRBJ2-7	TRBV7-6	CASSRGASGEEGAYEQYF	TGTGCCAGCAGTAGGGGGGCTAGCGGAGAGGAGGGGGCCTACGAGCAGTACTTC
.	.	14	TRBJ2-1	TRBV9	CASSVGGGVNEQFF	TGTGCCAGCAGCGTAGGGGGAGGCGTCAATGAGCAGTTCTTC
.	TRBD1	13	TRBJ1-1	TRBV7-9	CASSVSQGVEAFF	TGTGCCAGCAGCGTATCACAGGGGGTTGAAGCTTTCTTT
.	.	14	TRBJ2-2	TRBV11-2	CASSLRRSTGELFF	TGTGCCAGCAGCTTGCGAAGATCCACCGGGGAGCTGTTTTTT
.	.	12	TRBJ1-5	TRBV10-3	CAIGPSERPQHF	TGTGCCATCGGCCCAAGTGAGCGGCCCCAGCATTTT
.	TRBD2	15	TRBJ2-2	TRBV5-1	CASRIATSGTGELFF	TGCGCCAGCAGGATAGCGACTAGCGGTACTGGAGAGCTGTTTTTT
.	.	14	TRBJ2-3	TRBV7-9	CASRRGLITDTQYF	TGTGCCAGCAGACGCGGACTCATCACAGATACGCAGTATTTT
.	TRBD2	16	TRBJ2-7	TRBV14	CASSKSSGTAFYEQYF	TGTGCCAGCAGCAAGAGTAGCGGGACCGCTTTCTACGAGCAGTACTTC
once	TRBD2	14	TRBJ2-7	TRBV6-1	CASSGSSGRAAQYF	TGTGCCAGCAGTGGTTCTAGCGGGAGGGCAGCGCAGTACTTC
.	.	14	TRBJ2-1	TRBV5-6	CASSFGGRSNEQFF	TGTGCCAGCAGCTTTGGAGGGAGAAGCAATGAGCAGTTCTTC
.	.	16	TRBJ2-2	TRBV27	CASSELSRTNTGELFF	TGTGCCAGCAGTGAACTCAGTAGGACGAACACCGGGGAGCTGTTTTTT
.	TRBD2	14	TRBJ2-7	TRBV27	CASSPGTSSYEQYF	TGTGCCAGCAGCCCCGGGACTAGCTCCTACGAGCAGTACTTC
.	.	13	TRBJ2-3	TRBV9	CASSVDRWDTQYF	TGTGCCAGCAGCGTAGACCGATGGGATACGCAGTATTTT
.	TRBD2	15	TRBJ2-1	TRBV5-1	CASSFQLADYNEQFF	TGCGCCAGCAGCTTTCAACTAGCGGATTACAATGAGCAGTTCTTC
.	TRBD1	15	TRBJ2-4	TRBV4-2	CASSQDQQGGNIQYF	TGTGCCAGCAGCCAAGATCAACAGGGGGGAAACATTCAGTACTTC
.	TRBD2	16	TRBJ2-7	TRBV7-6	CASSMGLAGEWYEQYF	TGTGCCAGCAGCATGGGACTAGCGGGAGAGTGGTACGAGCAGTACTTC
.	TRBD1	14	TRBJ1-5	TRBV5-1	CASSMGTGDQPQHF	TGCGCCAGCAGCATGGGGACAGGGGACCAGCCCCAGCATTTT
.	.	14	TRBJ2-7	TRBV27	CASSLGQGSYEQYF	TGTGCCAGCAGTTTGGGGCAGGGGTCCTACGAGCAGTACTTC
.	.	14	TRBJ1-5	TRBV6-1	CASRWGETNQPQHF	TGTGCCAGCAGGTGGGGGGAAACTAATCAGCCCCAGCATTTT
.	.	17	TRBJ2-1	TRBV7-9	CASRIQGGGPLGNEQFF	TGTGCCAGCAGGATCCAGGGGGGCGGGCCCCTTGGGAATGAGCAGTTCTTC
.	.	15	TRBJ2-1	TRBV7-3	CASSLNRGPYNEQFF	TGTGCCAGCAGCTTAAACCGCGGCCCCTACAATGAGCAGTTCTTC
.	TRBD2	15	TRBJ2-1	TRBV5-8	CASIRGGSSYNEQFF	TGTGCCAGCATCCGGGGGGGGAGCTCCTACAATGAGCAGTTCTTC
.	.	12	TRBJ2-1	TRBV7-8	CASSLSRVEQFF	TGTGCCAGCAGCTTAAGCAGGGTTGAGCAGTTCTTC
.	TRBD1	13	TRBJ2-3	TRBV7-9	CASSPRGPDTQYF	TGTGCCAGCAGCCCCAGGGGGCCAGATACGCAGTATTTT